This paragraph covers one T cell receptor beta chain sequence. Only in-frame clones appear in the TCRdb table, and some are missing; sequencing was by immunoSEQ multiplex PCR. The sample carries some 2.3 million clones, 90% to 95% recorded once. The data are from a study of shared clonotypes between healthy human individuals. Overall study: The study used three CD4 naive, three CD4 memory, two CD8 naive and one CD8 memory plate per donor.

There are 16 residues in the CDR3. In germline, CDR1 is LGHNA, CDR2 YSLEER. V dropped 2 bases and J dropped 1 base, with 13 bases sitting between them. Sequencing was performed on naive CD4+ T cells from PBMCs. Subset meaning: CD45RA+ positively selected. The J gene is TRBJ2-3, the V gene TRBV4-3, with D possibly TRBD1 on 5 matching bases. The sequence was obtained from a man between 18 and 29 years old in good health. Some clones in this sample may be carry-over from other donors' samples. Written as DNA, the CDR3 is TGCGCCAGCAGCCAACAGGGCCGTGGGGGCACAGATACGCAGTATTTT. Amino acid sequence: CASSQQGRGGTDTQYF.